What follows is one T cell receptor (beta chain) and its context. Its antigen is undetermined. These data come from a study of human thymus T cells. Trimming took off 2 bases at V and 8 bases at J, with 10 bases between the two ends. This CDR3 comprises 13 residues. The germline V gene encodes CDR1 SNHLY and CDR2 FYNNEI. Corrective cardiac operations yielded the resected thymus tissue. Those donating were healthy Finnish infants in corrective surgery for congenital heart defects. Measured with immunoSEQ multiplex PCR; TCRdb has only the in-frame clones, and not every one. The table shows about 78,000 clones, with around 96% occurring only once. Points from the study as a whole: Apparent bias marked the V and J gene usage of thymic and blood repertoires. Related research found strongly overlapping thymic repertoires in unrelated individuals.

The receptor's source is a boy in the first two years of life with a congenital heart defect but otherwise immunologically healthy. The chain links TRBV2 to TRBJ2-1, with D possibly matching TRBD1 (5 bases). Sequences were obtained from thymus tissue. Here the CDR3 DNA reads TGTGCCAGCAGTGAACGGACAATCGATGAGCAGTTCTTC. This translates into CASSERTIDEQFF.